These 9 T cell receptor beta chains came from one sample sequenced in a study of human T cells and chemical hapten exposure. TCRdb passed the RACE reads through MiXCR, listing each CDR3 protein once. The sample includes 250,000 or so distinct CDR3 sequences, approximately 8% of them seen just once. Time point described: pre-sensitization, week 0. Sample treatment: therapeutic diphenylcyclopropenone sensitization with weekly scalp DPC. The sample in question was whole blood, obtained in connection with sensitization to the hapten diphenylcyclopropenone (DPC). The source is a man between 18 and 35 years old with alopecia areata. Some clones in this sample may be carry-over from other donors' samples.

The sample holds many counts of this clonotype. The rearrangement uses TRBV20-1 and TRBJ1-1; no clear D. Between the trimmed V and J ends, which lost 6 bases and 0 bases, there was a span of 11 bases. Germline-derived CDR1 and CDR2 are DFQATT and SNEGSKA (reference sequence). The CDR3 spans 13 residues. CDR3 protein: CSAPFGVNTEAFF. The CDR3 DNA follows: TGCAGTGCCCCATTCGGGGTGAACACTGAAGCTTTCTTT.

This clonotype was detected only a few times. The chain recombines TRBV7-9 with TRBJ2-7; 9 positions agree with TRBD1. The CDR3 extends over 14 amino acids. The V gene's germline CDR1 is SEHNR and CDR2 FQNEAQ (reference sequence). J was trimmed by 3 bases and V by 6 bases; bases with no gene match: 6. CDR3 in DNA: TGTGCCAGCAGGCCGGGACAGGGTGGCTACGAGCAGTACTTC. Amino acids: CASRPGQGGYEQYF.

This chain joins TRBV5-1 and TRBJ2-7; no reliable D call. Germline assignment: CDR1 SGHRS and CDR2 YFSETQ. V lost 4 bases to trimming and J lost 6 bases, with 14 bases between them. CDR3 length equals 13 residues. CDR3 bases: TGCGCCAGCAGCCCATTCCGGGCGGCCGAGCAGTACTTC. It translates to CASSPFRAAEQYF.

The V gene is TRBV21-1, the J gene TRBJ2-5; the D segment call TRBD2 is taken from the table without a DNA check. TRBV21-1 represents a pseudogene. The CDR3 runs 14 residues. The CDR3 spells CASSAPHYQETQYF. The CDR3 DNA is TGTGCCAGCAGCGCTCCCCATTACCAAGAGACCCAGTACTTC.

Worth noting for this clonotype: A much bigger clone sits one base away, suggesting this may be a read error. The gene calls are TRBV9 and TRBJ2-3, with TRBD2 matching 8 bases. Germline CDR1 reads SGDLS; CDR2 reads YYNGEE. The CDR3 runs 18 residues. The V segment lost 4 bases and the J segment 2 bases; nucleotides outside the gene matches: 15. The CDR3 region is CASSTTPGAGAPTDTQYF. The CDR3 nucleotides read TGTGCCAGCAGCACCACCCCCGGAGCGGGGGCCCCCACAGATACGCAGTATTTT.

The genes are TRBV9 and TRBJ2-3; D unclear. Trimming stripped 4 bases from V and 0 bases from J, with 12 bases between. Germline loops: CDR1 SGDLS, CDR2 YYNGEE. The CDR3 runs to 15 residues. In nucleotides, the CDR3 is TGTGCCAGCAGCCGTTGGGGTGCTAGCACAGATACGCAGTATTTT. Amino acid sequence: CASSRWGASTDTQYF.

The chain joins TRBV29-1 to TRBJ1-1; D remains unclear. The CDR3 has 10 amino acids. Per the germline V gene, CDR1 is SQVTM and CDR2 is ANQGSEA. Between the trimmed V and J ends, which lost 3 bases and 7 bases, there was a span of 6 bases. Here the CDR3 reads CSVEPIEAFF. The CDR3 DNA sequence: TGCAGCGTTGAGCCTATTGAAGCTTTCTTT.

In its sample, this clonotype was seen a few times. In DNA form, the CDR3 reads TGTGCCAGCAGTTTAGGGCAGGGGGACTACAATGAGCAGTTCTTC. Its protein product is CASSLGQGDYNEQFF. V and J are TRBV12-3 or TRBV12-4 and TRBJ2-1; 7 positions match TRBD1. V shed 1 base and J 3 bases; nucleotides not matched to a gene: 3. The CDR3 sequence is 15 residues long.

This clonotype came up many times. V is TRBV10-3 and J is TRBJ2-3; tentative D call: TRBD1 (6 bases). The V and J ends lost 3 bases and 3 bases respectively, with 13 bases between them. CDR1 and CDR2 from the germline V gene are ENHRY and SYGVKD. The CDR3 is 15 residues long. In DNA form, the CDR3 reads TGTGCCATCAGTGATGGTACAGGGTTGACAGATACGCAGTATTTT. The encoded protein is CAISDGTGLTDTQYF.